This T cell receptor beta chain was captured in a study of shared clonotypes between healthy human individuals (dated by TCRdb to about 2020). Context from the whole study: A couple of women and three men aged 18 to 49 years were included in the cohort. For each donor, CD4 naive and CD4 memory were each run on three plates, CD8 naive on two plates, and CD8 memory on one plate. To estimate repertoire size and how much clonotypes are shared between individuals, the study performed deep sequencing of blood TCR repertoires from roughly five healthy adults. Different laboratories and diverse techniques were used to prepare libraries and sequence TCR repertoires, to increase sequencing depth and limit assay-specific biases. Each donor's leukapheresis produced roughly between roughly 0.85 and 9.5 billion PBMCs. Here is what the overall study found, with its caveats: Incomplete sequencing was indicated by rarefaction of sorted-subset datasets, despite the large sequencing depth. Because the study included a small number of donors, the genetic and exposure-history diversity represented was limited. Estimated clonotype richness was generally larger for naive than for memory subsets. Roughly 5% of naive CD4, 3% to 3.5% of naive CD8, roughly 2.5% of memory CD4, and more than 0.35% of memory CD8 clonotypes were shared across several donors. Sampling was restricted to blood, and TCR repertoires in tissues likely differ from the TCR repertoires found in blood. Compared with non-shared clonotypes, the clonotypes found in all four sorted-subset donors had higher generation probabilities. Based on pairwise subsampling, the degree of clonotype sharing among donors was expected to be affected by sequencing depth.

From the cysteine through the phenylalanine, the CDR3 covers 14 amino acids. Only the CDR3 DNA stays, 42 bases, in frame from base 1. CDR1 and CDR2, looked up from the germline V gene, are SGHVS and FNYEAQ. The V end loses 0 bases and the J end loses 1 base, and a stretch of 6 bases separates them. Using the deep immunoSEQ assay, TCR CDR3 regions were amplified from genomic DNA by multiplex PCR. Extracted genomic DNA from each cell subset was distributed evenly across all wells of several immunoSEQ 96-well plates, and each plate was treated as a replicate. For sorted subsets, each replicate PCR was loaded with 200 ng genomic DNA, equivalent to 30,000 or so T cell genomes. The purified libraries were quantified using a Qubit 3.0 fluorometer, sized with a Bioanalyzer 2100, and then quantified again using the KAPA Library Quantification kit. Every immunoSEQ 96-well plate was sequenced on a dedicated single-read 150-cycle Illumina NextSeq 550 flow cell. Regarding the original processing steps: The immunoSEQ output contained only junctional sequences without quality scores, so filtering could not match that applied to full-length reads. To assign V/J genes and CDR3, sequences were annotated using PyIR, a Python wrapper for IgBLAST v1.9, with IMGT germline references. Reads were removed for weak V/J assignments (E-value above 1e-6), missing CDR3, stop codons, out-of-frame junctions, or ambiguous translated residues. V3J clonotypes were defined as sequences sharing the same inferred V gene, J gene, and CDR3 amino acid sequence. Percentage overlap between repertoires was calculated by dividing the number of shared unique clonotypes by the size of the smaller repertoire. Three approaches were used to assess repertoire richness: RTK rarefaction, the Chao1 estimator, and Recon v2.1 estimates of unobserved clonotypes. OLGA was used to compute generation probabilities for all TCRbeta clonotypes that the gDNA method yielded from a handful of donors. TCRdb carries this immuneACCESS record with in-frame sequences only. Its versions omit some clonotypes, under half of them owing to an unresolved V gene in the studies checked, with the rest unexplained. V, J and clone size derive from that table, while D and trimming were established from the DNA sequence. For this sample the table gives more than 550,000 clones, of which 92% were detected only once. About 24% of the sample is held by the ten biggest clonotypes.

As to this clone: Its antigen remains undetermined. Qualities for individual bases were not recorded, and no much larger clone is one base off.

CD8 naive samples were obtained by positive selection for CCR7 among CD45RO-negative cells, yielding a CD45RA+CCR7+ population from which TemRA cells were excluded. The donors were healthy, HIV-negative adults who had no recently reported acute infections or vaccinations. Every donor was a Caucasian adult living in Nashville, Tennessee, USA. Blood was collected by leukapheresis, and PBMCs were isolated by Ficoll-Histopaque density gradient centrifugation and then cryopreserved in liquid nitrogen vapor phase. Analytical flow cytometry was used to check the purity and quantity of every magnetically sorted T cell population. Genomic DNA was isolated from each sorted fraction and quantified by UV absorbance on a Nanodrop 2000c.

The chain employs TRBV7-6 and TRBJ1-1; D gene: possibly TRBD1, on 5 matching bases. The clonotype was recovered from a man aged 25 to 45 in good health. Sample: naive CD8+ T cells sorted from blood. What this sample's cell subset or site label stands for: CD45RA+CCR7+. The nucleotides read TGTGCCAGCAGCTTAGCTGGACAGAACACTGAAGCTTTCTTT. Its translation reads: CASSLAGQNTEAFF. Reference TRBV7-6 and TRBJ1-1 genes cover what lies past the CDR3, so the full variable domain is GAGVSQSPRYKVTKRGQDVALRCDPISGHVSLYWYRQALGQGPEFLTYFNYEAQQDKSGLPNDRFSAERPEGSISTLTIQRTEQRDSAMYRCASSLAGQNTEAFFGQGTRLTVV.